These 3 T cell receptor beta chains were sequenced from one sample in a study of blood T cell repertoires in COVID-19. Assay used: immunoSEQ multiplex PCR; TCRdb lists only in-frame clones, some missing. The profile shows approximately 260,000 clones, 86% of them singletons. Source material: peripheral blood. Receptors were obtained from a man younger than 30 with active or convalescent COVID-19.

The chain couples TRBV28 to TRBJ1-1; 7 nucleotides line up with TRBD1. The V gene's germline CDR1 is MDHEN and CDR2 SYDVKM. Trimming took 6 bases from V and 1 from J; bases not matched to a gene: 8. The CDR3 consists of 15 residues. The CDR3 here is CASRPGTVQNTEAFF. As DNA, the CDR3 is TGTGCCAGCAGACCCGGGACAGTTCAGAACACTGAAGCTTTCTTT.

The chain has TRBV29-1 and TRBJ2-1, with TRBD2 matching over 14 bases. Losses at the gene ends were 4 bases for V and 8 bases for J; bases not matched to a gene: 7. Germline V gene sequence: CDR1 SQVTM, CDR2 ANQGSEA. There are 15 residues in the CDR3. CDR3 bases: TGCAGCGTTGGAGGGACTAGCGGGGGATTCGATGAGCAGTTCTTC. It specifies CSVGGTSGGFDEQFF.

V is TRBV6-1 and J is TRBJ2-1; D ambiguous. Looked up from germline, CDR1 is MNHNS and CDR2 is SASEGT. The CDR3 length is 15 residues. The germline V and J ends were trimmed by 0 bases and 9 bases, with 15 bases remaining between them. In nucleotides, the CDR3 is TGTGCCAGCAGTGAAGCGCTTCGAGGCTTCGGTGAGCAGTTCTTC. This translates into CASSEALRGFGEQFF.